The clone carrying this T cell receptor (beta chain) was detected many times. RNA transcripts gave rise to amplified TCR beta CDR3 regions. The TCR CDR3 first-round RT-PCR relied on the HTBI primer set. TCRdb analysed the multiplex PCR reads with MiXCR anew, one entry per CDR3 protein. The top ten hold around a tenth of the sample, which has more than 300,000 distinct CDR3 sequences, less than 15% seen once. This sample is drawn from a study of T cells in Graves' hyperthyroidism and ophthalmopathy. Trimming stripped 6 bases from V and 7 bases from J, with 13 bases between. CDR1 is MDHEN, CDR2 SYDVKM, per germline. This CDR3 contains 14 residues.

The sequencing sample was made of blood. The origin of this receptor is a woman aged 18-35 years with Graves' hyperthyroidism. This chain links TRBV28 with TRBJ1-6; D is uncertain. The CDR3 is CASSVTGPNSPLHF. CDR3 sequence (DNA): TGTGCCAGCAGCGTGACCGGGCCAAATTCACCCCTCCACTTT.